The 7 T cell receptor beta chains below all came from one sample that was sequenced in a study of OX40 agonist ivuxolimab in advanced cancers. Clones were read by immunoSEQ multiplex PCR, and TCRdb kept only the in-frame ones, dropping some. The profile shows some 85,000 clones, 75% to 95% of them singletons. The sample in question was CD4+ or CD8+ T cells sorted from blood, obtained in a trial of the OX40 agonist ivuxolimab. Source of these receptors: an adult with an advanced solid tumor such as melanoma, head and neck, liver or kidney cancer.

This clone was observed once. The rearrangement links TRBV28 to TRBJ2-7; 7 bases are a match to TRBD2. The CDR3 sequence is 14 residues long. Germline V lookup: CDR1 MDHEN, CDR2 SYDVKM. V was pared by 2 bases and J by 1 base, with 2 bases of the junction left unmatched. The CDR3 DNA sequence: TGTGCCAGCAGTTTACTAGCGGTATCCTACGAGCAGTACTTC. Its protein is CASSLLAVSYEQYF.

The table lists this clone with a few counts. The V gene is TRBV2, the J gene TRBJ1-4; D unresolved. This CDR3 region has 10 residues. CDR1 SNHLY and CDR2 FYNNEI come from the germline V gene. V lost 8 bases to trimming and J lost 6 bases, with 4 bases between them. This CDR3 reads CASGDEKLFF. Written as DNA, the CDR3 is TGTGCCAGCGGCGATGAAAAACTGTTTTTT.

This chain connects TRBV10-3 to TRBJ2-7; D is possibly TRBD2 (5 bases). This CDR3 contains 12 residues. Germline loops: CDR1 ENHRY, CDR2 SYGVKD. V dropped 7 bases and J dropped 1 base, with 8 bases sitting between them. The CDR3: CAIKDSSYEQYF. CDR3 nucleotide sequence: TGTGCCATCAAGGACTCATCCTACGAGCAGTACTTC.

CDR3 protein: CASSWSGTDVGETQYF. Written as DNA, the CDR3 is TGTGCCAGCAGTTGGTCCGGGACAGACGTGGGGGAGACCCAGTACTTC. This chain links TRBV6-5 with TRBJ2-5; 7 nucleotides match TRBD1. The V gene end was trimmed by 4 bases and the J gene end by 5 bases; junction bases not matched to a gene: 13. This CDR3 is built from 16 residues. The germline V gene has CDR1 MNHEY and CDR2 SVGAGI.

The chain combines TRBV5-6 with TRBJ1-2; 7 bases fit TRBD1. Germline V gene sequence: CDR1 SGHDT, CDR2 YYEEEE. Trimming cost V 1 base and J 4 bases; bases outside gene matches: 10. The CDR3 consists of 16 residues. DNA of the CDR3: TGTGCCAGCAGCTTGCCCCTCGGGACAGTATTCTATGGCTACACCTTC. The encoded protein is CASSLPLGTVFYGYTF. Filled out from reference TRBV5-6 and TRBJ1-2, the complete variable domain reads DAGVTQSPTHLIKTRGQQVTLRCSPKSGHDTVSWYQQALGQGPQFIFQYYEEEERQRGNFPDRFSGHQFPNYSSELNVNALLLGDSALYLCASSLPLGTVFYGYTFGSGTRLTVV.

About this clone: Different DNA sequences within this sample yield the same CDR3. This chain links TRBV27 with TRBJ2-3; 10 nucleotides agree with TRBD2. Germline loops: CDR1 MNHEY, CDR2 SMNVEV (reference sequence). The CDR3 totals 15 residues. The trim removed 3 bases at V and 3 bases at J, leaving 3 bases unmatched. CDR3 in DNA: TGTGCCAGCAGTTTTCGTAGCGGGAGGACAGATACGCAGTATTTT. It encodes CASSFRSGRTDTQYF.

The chain joins TRBV7-6 to TRBJ2-1; 7 positions agree with TRBD2. After removal of 4 bases from V and 0 bases from J, the junction contained 6 bases not matched to a gene. Germline lookup yields CDR1 SGHVS and CDR2 FNYEAQ. CDR3 size: 16 residues. CDR3 residues: CASSSRGLSSYNEQFF. In DNA, the CDR3 is TGTGCCAGCAGCTCCCGGGGACTAAGCTCCTACAATGAGCAGTTCTTC.